These T cell receptor beta chains were read from a single sample in a study of regulatory T cells in long-lasting Graves disease. In TCRdb, the multiplex PCR reads were re-called with MiXCR into one record per CDR3 protein. In the table there are 400,000 to 500,000 distinct CDR3 sequences, around 15% of which are singletons. The same sample was also used in a study of T cells in Graves' hyperthyroidism and ophthalmopathy.

The specimen comprised peripheral blood mononuclear cells (PBMCs), sampled at new diagnosis, from a patient treated with antithyroid drugs. The receptors shown here come from a woman aged 18-29 years with Graves disease. The CDR3 runs from the conserved cysteine through the conserved F or W. The D gene is left open where the match is weak. The listing skips clone size in some rows; elsewhere it reads once, few, many or a size class.

V gene	J gene	clone size	D gene	CDR3 DNA	CDR3 protein
TRBV24-1	TRBJ2-2	NA	TRBD1	TGTGCCACCCTTGGGACAGGGGCCGGGGAGCTGTTTTTT	CATLGTGAGELFF
TRBV19	TRBJ2-2	NA	TRBD1	TGTGCCAGTATAACCCGACAGGGGGTGAACACCGGGGAGCTGTTTTTT	CASITRQGVNTGELFF
TRBV2	TRBJ2-3	NA	NA	TGTGCCAGCAGTGAAGCGAGCGATACGCAGTATTTT	CASSEASDTQYF
TRBV12-3/TRBV12-4	TRBJ2-1	many	NA	TGTGCCAGCAGCTCCTACAATGAGCAGTTCTTC	CASSSYNEQFF
TRBV11-3	TRBJ2-7	NA	NA	TGTGCCAGCAGCTTATTTGCAGGGAACTACGAGCAGTACTTC	CASSLFAGNYEQYF
TRBV5-1	TRBJ1-1	few	NA	TGCGCCAGCAGCTTGGACCCGGGTGGGAACACTGAAGCTTTCTTT	CASSLDPGGNTEAFF
TRBV7-3	TRBJ2-1	many	NA	TGTGCCAGCAGCCAGGGGCAGGGGGGATACAATGAGCAGTTCTTC	CASSQGQGGYNEQFF
TRBV7-9	TRBJ2-1	NA	NA	TGTGCCAGCAGCTTAGAGGGGTTCTACAATGAGCAGTTCTTC	CASSLEGFYNEQFF
TRBV12-3/TRBV12-4	TRBJ1-3	many	TRBD1	TGTGCCAGCAGCTACGGACAGGGTCACACCATATATTTT	CASSYGQGHTIYF
TRBV5-6	TRBJ1-5	few	NA	TGTGCCAGCAGTAAAGGGGGATTTGGCAATCAGCCCCAGCATTTT	CASSKGGFGNQPQHF
TRBV9	TRBJ2-1	few	NA	TGTGCCAGCAGCCAAGAGGTGGGCTGGGCGTACAATGAGCAGTTCTTC	CASSQEVGWAYNEQFF
TRBV6-1	TRBJ2-3	many	TRBD2	TGTGCCAGCACCTTCCTTGGCGGGAGCTCGGCAGATACGCAGTATTTT	CASTFLGGSSADTQYF
TRBV9	TRBJ2-7	many	TRBD2	TGTGCCAGCAGCGTAGAAGCGGGAGGTTCCGAGCAGTACTTC	CASSVEAGGSEQYF
TRBV7-8	TRBJ2-7	many	TRBD2	TGTGCCAGCAGCCCTTGGACTAGCGGGAGTGACGAGCAGTACTTC	CASSPWTSGSDEQYF
TRBV11-3	TRBJ2-3	many	NA	TGTGCCAGCAGCTTAAATAGACAGGCAGATACGCAGTATTTT	CASSLNRQADTQYF
TRBV5-1	TRBJ2-2	NA	NA	TGCGCCAGCAGCTTGAGTGAAGGGTTCGGGACCGGGGAGCTGTTTTTT	CASSLSEGFGTGELFF
TRBV11-2	TRBJ1-1	few	NA	TGTGCCAGCAGCTTTGGGGCGGTCACTGAAGCTTTCTTT	CASSFGAVTEAFF
TRBV10-3	TRBJ2-1	many	NA	TGTGCCATCAGTGATTCCCGCACGACTGGAGGGATCTCCTACAATGAGCAGTTCTTC	CAISDSRTTGGISYNEQFF
TRBV5-4	TRBJ2-6	once	NA	TGTGCCAGCAGCACTGACGCGGGGGCCAACGTCCTGACTTTC	CASSTDAGANVLTF
TRBV5-1	TRBJ2-7	few	NA	TGCGCCAGCGCGTTTACCGGGAGTGGATCCTACGAGCAGTACTTC	CASAFTGSGSYEQYF
TRBV11-3	TRBJ1-6	many	TRBD1	TGTGCCAGCAGCCTTACAGGGGGACGCTCACCCCTCCACTTT	CASSLTGGRSPLHF
TRBV20-1	TRBJ2-1	many	NA	TGCAATGCTAGAGATACGGGGAGTCCGTCCTACAATGAGCAGTTCTTC	CNARDTGSPSYNEQFF
TRBV28	TRBJ1-5	many	NA	TGTGCCAGCAGTTGGGGCCAGCCCCAGCATTTT	CASSWGQPQHF